The 10 T cell receptor beta chains presented below share a single source sample, sequenced in a study of T cell changes during pregnancy in multiple sclerosis. Assay: immunoSEQ multiplex PCR; the TCRdb copy retains only in-frame clones and omits some. The data contain some 110,000 clones, about 90% of them singletons. The source material was peripheral blood, sampled before pregnancy. The receptors shown here come from a female donor with multiple sclerosis, enrolled in a pregnancy study.

This chain connects TRBV29-1 to TRBJ2-5, with a tentative D call TRBD1 (7 bases). Germline-derived CDR1 and CDR2 are SQVTM and ANQGSEA. V gave up 8 bases and J gave up 4 bases, with 14 bases separating them. The CDR3 is made up of 12 amino acids. The CDR3 DNA sequence: TGCAGCTCGGAGGGGGCCTCAGAGACCCAGTACTTC. It specifies CSSEGASETQYF.

V and J are TRBV28 and TRBJ2-7; 9 nucleotides agree with TRBD1. Trimming cost V 1 base and J 3 bases; bases outside gene matches: 19. CDR1 and CDR2 (germline): MDHEN, SYDVKM. There are 20 residues in the CDR3. DNA of the CDR3: TGTGCCAGCAGTTTATCCCCCCCGCCCCCGGGACAGGGACTTAGCTACGAGCAGTACTTC. This translates into CASSLSPPPPGQGLSYEQYF.

The rearrangement joins TRBV6-5 to TRBJ1-1; 7 nucleotides match TRBD1. This CDR3 has 14 residues. V lost 6 bases and J lost 1; bases outside the gene matches: 5. Germline values: CDR1 MNHEY, CDR2 SVGAGI. The CDR3 DNA follows: TGTGCCAGCAGGACCACAGGGGAGAACACTGAAGCTTTCTTT. Amino acid sequence: CASRTTGENTEAFF.

This chain links TRBV6-5 with TRBJ2-7, with no clear D. Germline V gene sequence: CDR1 MNHEY, CDR2 SVGAGI. CDR3 length equals 14 residues. Trimming left V 2 bases short and J 0 bases short, with 8 bases between. The CDR3 protein is CASSYGLFSYEQYF. The CDR3 DNA reads TGTGCCAGCAGTTACGGGCTATTCTCCTACGAGCAGTACTTC.

The gene calls are TRBV6-6 and TRBJ2-7; 13 positions match TRBD2. The J segment lost 8 bases and the V segment lost 5 bases, leaving 6 bases of the junction unmatched. Germline-derived CDR1 and CDR2 are MNHNY and SVGAGI (reference sequence). This CDR3 has 14 amino acids. The CDR3 DNA is TGTGCCAGCAGTCCGGGACTAGCGGGATTTAAGCAGTACTTC. Protein product: CASSPGLAGFKQYF.

The chain has TRBV5-5 and TRBJ1-1; D is perhaps TRBD1 (5 bases). V dropped 0 bases and J dropped 8 bases, with 8 bases sitting between them. The CDR3 has 12 residues. Germline CDR1 SGHKS, CDR2 YYEKEE (reference sequence). The CDR3 sequence is CASSLGDSEAFF. CDR3 coding DNA: TGTGCCAGCAGCTTGGGCGACAGCGAAGCTTTCTTT. Full variable domain (remainder filled in from reference TRBV5-5 and TRBJ1-1): DAGVTQSPTHLIKTRGQQVTLRCSPISGHKSVSWYQQVLGQGPQFIFQYYEKEERGRGNFPDRFSARQFPNYSSELNVNALLLGDSALYLCASSLGDSEAFFGQGTRLTVV.

V usage is TRBV30 and J usage is TRBJ2-6; TRBD2 agrees at 12 bases. Trimming removed 3 bases from V and 1 base from J; junction bases left unmatched: 13. The CDR3 is 20 amino acids. Germline values: CDR1 GTSNPN, CDR2 SVGIG (reference sequence). CDR3: CAWSAYRPGLAGSGANVLTF. The CDR3 DNA reads TGTGCCTGGAGCGCATACCGGCCGGGACTAGCGGGTTCTGGGGCCAACGTCCTGACTTTC.

CDR3 protein: CASRAERPGEQYF. The CDR3 DNA is TGTGCCAGTCGAGCGGAGAGACCGGGGGAGCAGTACTTC. The V and J genes are TRBV19 and TRBJ2-7, with D perhaps TRBD2 (5 bases). This CDR3 has 13 residues. Trimming left V 8 bases short and J 7 bases short, with 18 bases between. Germline assignment: CDR1 LNHDA and CDR2 SQIVND (reference sequence).

The chain has TRBV18 and TRBJ2-1; 10 nucleotides agree with TRBD1. With V trimmed by 8 bases and J by 7 bases, 8 bases remained unmatched. Per germline, CDR1 KGHSH and CDR2 LQKENI. The CDR3 contains 14 residues. CDR3 sequence: CASETGGSGNEQFF. CDR3 DNA sequence: TGTGCCAGCGAGACAGGGGGCTCGGGGAATGAGCAGTTCTTC. Based on the CDR3 plus reference TRBV18 and TRBJ2-1, the full variable domain is NAGVMQNPRHLVRRRGQEARLRCSPMKGHSHVYWYRQLPEEGLKFMVYLQKENIIDESGMPKERFSAEFPKEGPSILRIQQVVRGDSAAYFCASETGGSGNEQFFGPGTRLTVL.

The chain joins TRBV7-9 to TRBJ2-1; 10 bases map to TRBD2. Losses at the gene ends were 1 base for V and 15 bases for J; bases not matched to a gene: 9. CDR1 is SEHNR, CDR2 FQNEAQ, per germline (reference sequence). The CDR3 length is 14 residues. CDR3: CASSLVSSGGARFF. CDR3 in DNA: TGTGCCAGCAGCTTAGTGTCTAGCGGGGGCGCCCGGTTCTTC.